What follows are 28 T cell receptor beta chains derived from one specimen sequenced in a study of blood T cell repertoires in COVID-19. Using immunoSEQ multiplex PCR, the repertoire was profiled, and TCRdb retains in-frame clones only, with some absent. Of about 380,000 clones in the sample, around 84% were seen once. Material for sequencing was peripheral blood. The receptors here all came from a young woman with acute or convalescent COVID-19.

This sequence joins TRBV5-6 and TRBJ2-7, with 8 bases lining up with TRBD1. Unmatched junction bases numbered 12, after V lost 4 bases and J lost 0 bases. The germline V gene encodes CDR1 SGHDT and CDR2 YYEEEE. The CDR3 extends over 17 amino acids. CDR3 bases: TGTGCCAGCAGCCCCGGCAGCAGGACAGGGAGCTCCTACGAGCAGTACTTC. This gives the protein CASSPGSRTGSSYEQYF. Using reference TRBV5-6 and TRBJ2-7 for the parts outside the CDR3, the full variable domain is DAGVTQSPTHLIKTRGQQVTLRCSPKSGHDTVSWYQQALGQGPQFIFQYYEEEERQRGNFPDRFSGHQFPNYSSELNVNALLLGDSALYLCASSPGSRTGSSYEQYFGPGTRLTVT.

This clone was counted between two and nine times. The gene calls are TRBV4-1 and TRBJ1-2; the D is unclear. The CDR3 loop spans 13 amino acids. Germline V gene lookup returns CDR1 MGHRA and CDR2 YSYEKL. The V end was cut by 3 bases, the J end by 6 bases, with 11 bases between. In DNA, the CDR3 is TGCGCCAGCAGCCAGAAGCCGGGGAATGGCTACACCTTC. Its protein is CASSQKPGNGYTF.

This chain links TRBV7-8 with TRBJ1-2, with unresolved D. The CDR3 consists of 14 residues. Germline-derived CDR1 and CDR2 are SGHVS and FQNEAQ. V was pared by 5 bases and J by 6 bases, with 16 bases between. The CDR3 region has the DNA TGTGCCAGCAGCCTAGGACGGAGTATGGATGGCTACACCTTC. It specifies CASSLGRSMDGYTF.

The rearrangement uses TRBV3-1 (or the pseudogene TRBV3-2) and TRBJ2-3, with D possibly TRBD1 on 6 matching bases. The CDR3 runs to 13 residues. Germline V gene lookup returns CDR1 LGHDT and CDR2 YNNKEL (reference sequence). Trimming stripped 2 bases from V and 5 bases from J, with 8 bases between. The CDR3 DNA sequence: TGTGCCAGCAGCCAAATAGGGGGAGATACGCAGTATTTT. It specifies CASSQIGGDTQYF.

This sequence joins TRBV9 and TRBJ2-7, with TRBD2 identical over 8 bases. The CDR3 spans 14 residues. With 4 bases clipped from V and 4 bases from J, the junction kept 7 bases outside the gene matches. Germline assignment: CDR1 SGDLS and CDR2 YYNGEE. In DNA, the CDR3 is TGTGCCAGCAGCAGACGGGAGGGGGGATACGAGCAGTACTTC. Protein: CASSRREGGYEQYF.

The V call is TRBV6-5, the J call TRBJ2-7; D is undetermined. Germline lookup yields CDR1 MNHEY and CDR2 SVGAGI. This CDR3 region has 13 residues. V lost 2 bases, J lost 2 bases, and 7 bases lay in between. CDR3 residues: CASSYTATYEQYF. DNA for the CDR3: TGTGCCAGCAGTTACACAGCTACCTACGAGCAGTACTTC.

CDR3 protein: CASSVGPAGATGANVLTF. For the CDR3, the DNA is TGTGCCAGCAGCGTAGGACCAGCGGGAGCAACCGGGGCCAACGTCCTGACTTTC. This sequence joins TRBV9 and TRBJ2-6; TRBD2 agrees at 8 bases. The CDR3 is made up of 18 amino acids. Looked up from germline, CDR1 is SGDLS and CDR2 is YYNGEE. After removal of 0 bases from V and 4 bases from J, the junction contained 9 bases not matched to a gene.

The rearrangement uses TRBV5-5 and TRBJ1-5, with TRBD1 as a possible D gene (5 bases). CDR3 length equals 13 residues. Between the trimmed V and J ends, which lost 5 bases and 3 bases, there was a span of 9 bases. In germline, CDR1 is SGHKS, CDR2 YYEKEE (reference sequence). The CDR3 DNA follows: TGTGCCAGCAGTCCGGACAACAATCAGCCCCAGCATTTT. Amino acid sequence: CASSPDNNQPQHF.

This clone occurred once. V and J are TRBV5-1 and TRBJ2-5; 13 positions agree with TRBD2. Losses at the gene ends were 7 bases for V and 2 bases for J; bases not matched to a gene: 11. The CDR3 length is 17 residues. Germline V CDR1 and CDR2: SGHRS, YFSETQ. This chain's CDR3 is CASGRGLAGEGQETQYF. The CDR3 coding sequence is TGCGCCAGCGGCAGAGGACTAGCGGGAGAGGGGCAAGAGACCCAGTACTTC.

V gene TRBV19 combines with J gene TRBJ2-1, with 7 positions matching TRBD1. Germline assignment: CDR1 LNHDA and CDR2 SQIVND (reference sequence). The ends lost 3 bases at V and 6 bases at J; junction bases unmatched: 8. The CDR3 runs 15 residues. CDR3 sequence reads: CASSIWQGDGNEQFF. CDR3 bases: TGTGCCAGTAGTATCTGGCAGGGGGATGGCAATGAGCAGTTCTTC.

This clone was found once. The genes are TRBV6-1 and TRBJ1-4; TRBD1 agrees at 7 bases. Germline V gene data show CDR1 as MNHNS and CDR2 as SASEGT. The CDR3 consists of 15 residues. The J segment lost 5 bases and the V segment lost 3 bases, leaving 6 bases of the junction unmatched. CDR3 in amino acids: CASSDGQEGNEKLFF. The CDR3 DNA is TGTGCCAGCAGTGATGGACAGGAGGGGAATGAAAAACTGTTTTTT.

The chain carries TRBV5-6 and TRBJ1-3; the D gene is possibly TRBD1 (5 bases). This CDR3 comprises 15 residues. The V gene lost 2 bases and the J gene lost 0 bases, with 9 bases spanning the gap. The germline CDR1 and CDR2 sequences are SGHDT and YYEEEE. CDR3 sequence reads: CASSFGGVSGNTIYF. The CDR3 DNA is TGTGCCAGCAGCTTCGGGGGGGTCTCTGGAAACACCATATATTTT.

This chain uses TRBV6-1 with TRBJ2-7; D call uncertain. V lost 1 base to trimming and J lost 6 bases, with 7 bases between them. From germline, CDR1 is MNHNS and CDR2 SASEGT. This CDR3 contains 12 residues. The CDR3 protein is CASSEGATEQYF. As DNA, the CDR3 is TGTGCCAGCAGTGAAGGGGCGACCGAGCAGTACTTC.

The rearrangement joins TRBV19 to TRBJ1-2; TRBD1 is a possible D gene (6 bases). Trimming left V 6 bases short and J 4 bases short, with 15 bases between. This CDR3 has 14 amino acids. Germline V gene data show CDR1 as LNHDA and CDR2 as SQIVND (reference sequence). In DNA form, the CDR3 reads TGTGCCAGTAGAGACAGGCAACCAGGCTATGGCTACACCTTC. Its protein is CASRDRQPGYGYTF. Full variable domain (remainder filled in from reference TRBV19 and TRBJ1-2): DGGITQSPKYLFRKEGQNVTLSCEQNLNHDAMYWYRQDPGQGLRLIYYSQIVNDFQKGDIAEGYSVSREKKESFPLTVTSAQKNPTAFYLCASRDRQPGYGYTFGSGTRLTVV.

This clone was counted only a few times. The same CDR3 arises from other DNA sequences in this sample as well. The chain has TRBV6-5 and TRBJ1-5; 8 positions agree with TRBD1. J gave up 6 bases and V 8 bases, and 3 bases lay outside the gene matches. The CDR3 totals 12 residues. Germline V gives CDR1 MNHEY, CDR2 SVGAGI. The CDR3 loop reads CASGQGRQPQHF. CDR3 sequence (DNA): TGTGCCAGCGGACAGGGTCGTCAGCCCCAGCATTTT.

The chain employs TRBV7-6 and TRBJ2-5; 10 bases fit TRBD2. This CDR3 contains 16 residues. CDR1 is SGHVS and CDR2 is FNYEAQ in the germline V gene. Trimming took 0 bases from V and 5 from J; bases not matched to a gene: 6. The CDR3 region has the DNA TGTGCCAGCAGCTTAGCGGGGCTAGCGGGGGCCGAGACCCAGTACTTC. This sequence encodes CASSLAGLAGAETQYF.

The CDR3 DNA follows: TGTGCCAGCAGCCAAGACGGGGCAGGGGGAGGCACCGGGGAGCTGTTTTTT. Residues: CASSQDGAGGGTGELFF. The chain links TRBV3-1 (or the pseudogene TRBV3-2) to TRBJ2-2; D might be TRBD1 (7 bases). The CDR3 has 17 residues. Per the germline V gene, CDR1 is LGHDT and CDR2 is YNNKEL (reference sequence). V was clipped by 0 bases and J by 4 bases, with 15 bases between them.

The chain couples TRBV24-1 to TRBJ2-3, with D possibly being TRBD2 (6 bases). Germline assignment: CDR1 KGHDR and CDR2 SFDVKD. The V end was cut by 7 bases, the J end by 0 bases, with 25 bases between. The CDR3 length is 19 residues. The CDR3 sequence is CATRAHPTRSAGSTDTQYF. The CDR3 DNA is TGTGCCACCAGGGCCCACCCGACCAGATCGGCGGGGAGCACAGATACGCAGTATTTT.

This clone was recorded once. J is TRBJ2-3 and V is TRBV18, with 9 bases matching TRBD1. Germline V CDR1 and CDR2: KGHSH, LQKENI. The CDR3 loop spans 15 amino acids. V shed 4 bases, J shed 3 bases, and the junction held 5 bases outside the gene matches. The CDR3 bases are TGTGCCAGCTCACGGGACAGGGTGAAGACAGATACGCAGTATTTT. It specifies CASSRDRVKTDTQYF.

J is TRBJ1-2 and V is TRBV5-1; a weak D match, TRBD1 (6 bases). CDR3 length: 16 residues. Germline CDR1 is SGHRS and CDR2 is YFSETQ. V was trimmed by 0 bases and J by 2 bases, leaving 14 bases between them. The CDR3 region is CASSLGSARGNYGYTF. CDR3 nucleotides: TGCGCCAGCAGCTTGGGATCGGCCAGGGGAAACTATGGCTACACCTTC.

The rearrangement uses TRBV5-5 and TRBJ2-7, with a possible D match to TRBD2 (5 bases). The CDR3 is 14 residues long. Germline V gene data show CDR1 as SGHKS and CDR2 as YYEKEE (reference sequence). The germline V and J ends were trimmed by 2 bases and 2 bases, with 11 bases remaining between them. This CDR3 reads CASSFGMGAYEQYF. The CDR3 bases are TGTGCCAGCAGCTTCGGGATGGGAGCCTACGAGCAGTACTTC.

DNA for the CDR3: TGTGCCAGCTCAGCGGACAGGGACTATGGCTACACCTTC. Residues: CASSADRDYGYTF. The J gene is TRBJ1-2, the V gene TRBV18; 8 bases are shared with TRBD1. V lost 5 bases to trimming and J lost 3 bases; unmatched junction nucleotides: 2. The CDR3 spans 13 residues. Per the germline V gene, CDR1 is KGHSH and CDR2 is LQKENI.

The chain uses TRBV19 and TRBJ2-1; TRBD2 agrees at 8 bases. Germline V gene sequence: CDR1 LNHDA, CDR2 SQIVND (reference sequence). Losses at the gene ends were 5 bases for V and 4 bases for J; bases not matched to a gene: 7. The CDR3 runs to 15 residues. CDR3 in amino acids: CASSVGLVSYNEQFF. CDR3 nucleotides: TGTGCCAGTAGTGTGGGACTAGTATCTTACAATGAGCAGTTCTTC.

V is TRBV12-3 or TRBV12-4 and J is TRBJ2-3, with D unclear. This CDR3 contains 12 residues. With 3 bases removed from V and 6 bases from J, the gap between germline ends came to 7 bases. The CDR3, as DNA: TGTGCCAGCAGTTTCAGTTCTGATACGCAGTATTTT. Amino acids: CASSFSSDTQYF.

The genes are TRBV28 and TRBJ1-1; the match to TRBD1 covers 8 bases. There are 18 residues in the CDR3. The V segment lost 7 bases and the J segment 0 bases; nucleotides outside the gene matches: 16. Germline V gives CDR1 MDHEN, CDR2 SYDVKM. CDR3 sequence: CASTPQTGVGRMNTEAFF. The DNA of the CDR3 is TGTGCCAGCACTCCCCAGACAGGGGTCGGCCGCATGAACACTGAAGCTTTCTTT.

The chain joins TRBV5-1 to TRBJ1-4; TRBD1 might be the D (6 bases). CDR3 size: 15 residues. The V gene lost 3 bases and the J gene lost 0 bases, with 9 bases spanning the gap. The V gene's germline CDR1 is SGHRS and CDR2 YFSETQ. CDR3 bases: TGCGCCAGCAGCTGGACAGTTGCAACTAATGAAAAACTGTTTTTT. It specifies CASSWTVATNEKLFF. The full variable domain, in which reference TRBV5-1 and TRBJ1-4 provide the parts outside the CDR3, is KAGVTQTPRYLIKTRGQQVTLSCSPISGHRSVSWYQQTPGQGLQFLFEYFSETQRNKGNFPGRFSGRQFSNSRSEMNVSTLELGDSALYLCASSWTVATNEKLFFGSGTQLSVL.

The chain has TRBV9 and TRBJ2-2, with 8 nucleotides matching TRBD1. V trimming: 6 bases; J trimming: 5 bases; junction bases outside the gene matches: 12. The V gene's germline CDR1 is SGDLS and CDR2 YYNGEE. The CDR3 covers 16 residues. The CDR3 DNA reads TGTGCCAGCACCAAGACCCAGGGGGCGGGAACCGGGGAGCTGTTTTTT. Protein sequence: CASTKTQGAGTGELFF.

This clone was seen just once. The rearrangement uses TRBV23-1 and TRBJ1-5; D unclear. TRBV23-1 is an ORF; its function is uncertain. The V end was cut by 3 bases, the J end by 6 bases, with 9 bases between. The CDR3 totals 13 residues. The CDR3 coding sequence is TGCGCCAGCAGTCACGCTTTCGGTCAGCCCCAGCATTTT. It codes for CASSHAFGQPQHF.